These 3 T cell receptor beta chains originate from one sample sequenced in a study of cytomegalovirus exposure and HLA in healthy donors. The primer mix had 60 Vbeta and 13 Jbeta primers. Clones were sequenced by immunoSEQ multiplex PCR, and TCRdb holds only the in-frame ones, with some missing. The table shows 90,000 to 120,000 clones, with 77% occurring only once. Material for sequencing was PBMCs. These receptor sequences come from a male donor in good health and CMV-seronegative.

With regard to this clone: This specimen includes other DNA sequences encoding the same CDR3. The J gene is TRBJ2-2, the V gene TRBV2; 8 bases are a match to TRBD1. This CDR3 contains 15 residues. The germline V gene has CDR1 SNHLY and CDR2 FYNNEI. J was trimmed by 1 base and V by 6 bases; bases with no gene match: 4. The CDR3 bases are TGTGCCAGCAGCGGACAGGGAAGGAACACCGGGGAGCTGTTTTTT. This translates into CASSGQGRNTGELFF. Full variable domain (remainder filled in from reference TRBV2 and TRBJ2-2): EPEVTQTPSHQVTQMGQEVILRCVPISNHLYFYWYRQILGQKVEFLVSFYNNEISEKSEIFDDQFSVERPDGSNFTLKIRSTKLEDSAMYFCASSGQGRNTGELFFGEGSRLTVL.

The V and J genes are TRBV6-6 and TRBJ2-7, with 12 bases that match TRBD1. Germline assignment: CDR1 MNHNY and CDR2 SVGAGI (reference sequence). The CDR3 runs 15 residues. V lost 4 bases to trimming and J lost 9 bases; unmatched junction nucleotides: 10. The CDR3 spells CASSFSGTGGNGQYF. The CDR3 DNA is TGTGCCAGCAGTTTCTCCGGGACAGGGGGCAACGGGCAGTACTTC.

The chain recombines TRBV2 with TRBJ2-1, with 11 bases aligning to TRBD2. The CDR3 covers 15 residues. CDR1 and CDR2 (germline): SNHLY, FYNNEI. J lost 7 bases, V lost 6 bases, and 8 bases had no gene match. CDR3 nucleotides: TGTGCCAGCAGAGTAGCGGGAGGGCCGTGGAATGAGCAGTTCTTC. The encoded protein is CASRVAGGPWNEQFF.